This record looks at one T cell receptor (beta chain) sequence and its context. This entry is derived from a study of blood T cell repertoires in COVID-19. CDR3 length: 17 residues. V was cut by 2 bases and J by 1 base, with 16 bases left in between. Germline CDR1 SGDLS, CDR2 YYNGEE. Under the authors' procedure: Reference gene primers were amplified, and this amplification served to estimate nucleated cell counts. Clones were read by immunoSEQ multiplex PCR, and TCRdb kept only the in-frame ones, dropping some. Clone size and the V and J calls come from that table; the DNA yielded D and trimming. The profile shows some 250,000 clones, 88% of them singletons.

The chain recombines TRBV9 with TRBJ1-5, with D maybe TRBD1 (6 bases). The TCR comes from a woman aged 40-49 years who had recovered from COVID-19. The source material was peripheral blood. In nucleotides, the CDR3 is TGTGCCAGCAGCGTTCTTAAGGGGGGGTCGAGCAATCAGCCCCAGCATTTT. Protein sequence: CASSVLKGGSSNQPQHF.